This TCR beta chain was identified during a study of T cells in Graves' hyperthyroidism and ophthalmopathy. This CDR3 has 15 residues. Germline V lookup: CDR1 SEHNR, CDR2 FQNEAQ (reference sequence). TCR beta CDR3 regions were amplified from RNA. RT-PCR in the first round (using the HTBI primer set) targeted the TCR CDR3. One entry per CDR3 protein, called by TCRdb with MiXCR from the multiplex PCR reads. The sample lists a few hundred thousand distinct CDR3 sequences; 40% to 55% were seen once. Remarks on this clonotype: The junction departs from the called germline gene at one end, perhaps through a read error.

This sequence was found in a young woman with Graves' hyperthyroidism. This chain uses TRBV7-9 with TRBJ1-1, with 10 bases matching TRBD1. Sequenced input: peripheral blood or thyroid tissue (not recorded which). Here the CDR3 reads CASSHPPRDRGISFF. DNA of the CDR3: TGCGCCAGCAGCCACCCCCCCCGGGACAGGGGAATTTCTTTCTTT.